The sequence of this T cell receptor beta chain was determined in a study of cytomegalovirus exposure and HLA in healthy donors. General study results and limits: Among the sequence variants, a highly shared cluster was likely an artifact of sequencing.

CDR3 length: 18 residues. J gave up 0 bases and V 5 bases, and 8 bases lay outside the gene matches. CDR1 SEHNR and CDR2 FQNEAQ come from the germline V gene (reference sequence). The PCR used 60 Vbeta and 13 Jbeta primers. Only in-frame clones appear in the TCRdb table, and some are missing; sequencing was by immunoSEQ multiplex PCR. Of approximately 110,000 clones in the sample, about 70% were seen once. Regarding this clone: Its cognate antigen is unknown.

The sample comprised PBMCs. The chain has TRBV7-9 and TRBJ2-3; 13 bases are shared with TRBD2. The clonotype comes from a man over 45 in good health and CMV-seropositive. CDR3 protein: CASSPGLAGRYSTDTQYF. Written as DNA, the CDR3 is TGTGCCAGCAGCCCGGGACTAGCGGGGCGTTATAGCACAGATACGCAGTATTTT.